Sequencing of this T cell receptor beta chain was carried out in a study of beta chain features in type 1 diabetes. General study findings and limits: Among all four CD4+ subsets, Type 1 diabetes patients had TCRB CDR3s that were moderately but significantly shorter.

The study reverse transcribed the entire isolated RNA, so it sequenced expressed TCRB transcripts. The data were produced by immunoSEQ multiplex PCR, yet TCRdb's version contains in-frame clones alone and is incomplete. Here the sample spans roughly 340,000 clones, 13% being singletons. CDR1 and CDR2 from the germline V gene are ENHRY and SYGVKD. CDR3 length: 13 amino acids. V was shortened by 2 bases and J by 2 bases, with 6 bases between the two germline ends. Note on this clone: As yet, its antigen is unknown.

This rearrangement joins TRBV10-3 to TRBJ1-2; D gene uncertain. The TCR sequence derives from a woman younger than 35 with type 1 diabetes. The sample taken for sequencing was naive CD4+ T cells from blood. In DNA, the CDR3 is TGTGCCATCAGTGAGCTAGGAAACTATGGCTACACCTTC. This encodes CAISELGNYGYTF.